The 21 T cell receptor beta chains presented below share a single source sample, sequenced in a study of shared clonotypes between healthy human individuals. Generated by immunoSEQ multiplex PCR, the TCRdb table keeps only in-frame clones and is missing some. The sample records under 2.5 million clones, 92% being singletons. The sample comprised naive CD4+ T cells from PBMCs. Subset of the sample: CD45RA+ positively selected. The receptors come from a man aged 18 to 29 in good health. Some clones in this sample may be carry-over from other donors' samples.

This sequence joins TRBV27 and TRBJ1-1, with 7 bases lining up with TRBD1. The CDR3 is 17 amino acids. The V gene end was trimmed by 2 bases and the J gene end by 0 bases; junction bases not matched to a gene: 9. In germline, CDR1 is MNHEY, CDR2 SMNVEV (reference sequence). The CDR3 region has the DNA TGTGCCAGCAGTTTAAGACGGCTCGGGACAGTGAACACTGAAGCTTTCTTT. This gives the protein CASSLRRLGTVNTEAFF.

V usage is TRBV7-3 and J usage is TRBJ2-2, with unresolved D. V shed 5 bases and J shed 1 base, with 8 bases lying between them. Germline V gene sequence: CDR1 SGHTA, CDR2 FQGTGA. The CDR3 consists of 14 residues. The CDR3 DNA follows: TGTGCCAGCAGCCGCGACCAGAACACCGGGGAGCTGTTTTTT. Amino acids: CASSRDQNTGELFF.

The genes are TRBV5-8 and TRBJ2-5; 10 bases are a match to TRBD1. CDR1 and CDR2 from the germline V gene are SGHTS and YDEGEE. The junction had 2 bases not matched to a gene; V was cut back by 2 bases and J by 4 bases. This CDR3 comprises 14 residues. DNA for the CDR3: TGTGCCAGCAGCTTAGGACAGGGGGGAGAGACCCAGTACTTC. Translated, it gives CASSLGQGGETQYF.

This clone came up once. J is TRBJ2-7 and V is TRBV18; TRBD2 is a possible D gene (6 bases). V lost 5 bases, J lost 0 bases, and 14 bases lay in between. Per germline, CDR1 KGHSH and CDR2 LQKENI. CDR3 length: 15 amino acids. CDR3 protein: CASSLTRTNSYEQYF. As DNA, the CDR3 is TGTGCCAGCTCATTGACTAGAACGAACTCCTACGAGCAGTACTTC.

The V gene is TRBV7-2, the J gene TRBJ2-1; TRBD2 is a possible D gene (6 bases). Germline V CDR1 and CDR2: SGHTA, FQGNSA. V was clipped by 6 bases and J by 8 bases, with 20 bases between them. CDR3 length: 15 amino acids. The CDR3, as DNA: TGTGCCAGCAGGAGGAGGGGCGGGGCGCCGGATGAGCAGTTCTTC. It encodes CASRRRGGAPDEQFF.

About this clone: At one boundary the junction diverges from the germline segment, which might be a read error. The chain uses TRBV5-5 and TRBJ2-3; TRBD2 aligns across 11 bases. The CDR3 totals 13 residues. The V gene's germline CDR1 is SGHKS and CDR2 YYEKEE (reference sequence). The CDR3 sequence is CASSPLRTSGPDF. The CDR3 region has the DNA TGTGCCAGCAGCCCACTACGGACTAGCGGGCCAGATTTT.

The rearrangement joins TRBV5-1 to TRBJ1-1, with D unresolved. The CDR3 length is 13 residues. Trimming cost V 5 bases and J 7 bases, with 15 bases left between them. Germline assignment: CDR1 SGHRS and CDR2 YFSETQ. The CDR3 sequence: CASRLNAEFEAFF. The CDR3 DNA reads TGCGCCAGCAGACTAAATGCGGAGTTTGAAGCTTTCTTT.

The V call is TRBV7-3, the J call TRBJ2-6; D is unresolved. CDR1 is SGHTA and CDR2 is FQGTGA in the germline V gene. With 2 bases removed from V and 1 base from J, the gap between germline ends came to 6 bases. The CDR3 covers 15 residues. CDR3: CASSLYSSGANVLTF. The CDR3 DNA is TGTGCCAGCAGCTTATATAGTTCTGGGGCCAACGTCCTGACTTTC.

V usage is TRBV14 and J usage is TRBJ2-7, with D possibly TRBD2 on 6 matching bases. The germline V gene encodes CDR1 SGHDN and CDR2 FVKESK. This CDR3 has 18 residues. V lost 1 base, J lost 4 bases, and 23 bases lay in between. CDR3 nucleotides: TGTGCCAGCAGCCAAGCCGTAGGGTGGGACTCTATCAGATACGAGCAGTACTTC. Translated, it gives CASSQAVGWDSIRYEQYF.

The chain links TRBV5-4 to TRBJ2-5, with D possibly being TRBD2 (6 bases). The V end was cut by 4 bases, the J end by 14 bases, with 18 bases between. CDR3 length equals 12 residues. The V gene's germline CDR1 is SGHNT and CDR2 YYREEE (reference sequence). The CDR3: CASSRGGAYPYF. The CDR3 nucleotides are TGTGCCAGCAGCCGGGGCGGGGCCTACCCTTACTTC.

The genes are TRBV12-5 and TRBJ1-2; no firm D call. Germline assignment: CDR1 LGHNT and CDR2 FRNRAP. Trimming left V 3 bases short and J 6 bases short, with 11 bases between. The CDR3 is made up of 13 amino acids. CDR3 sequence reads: CASGFVGSDGYTF. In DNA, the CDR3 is TGTGCTAGTGGTTTCGTGGGTAGCGATGGCTACACCTTC. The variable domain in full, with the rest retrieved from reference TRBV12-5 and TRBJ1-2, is DARVTQTPRHKVTEMGQEVTMRCQPILGHNTVFWYRQTMMQGLELLAYFRNRAPLDDSGMPKDRFSAEMPDATLATLKIQPSEPRDSAVYFCASGFVGSDGYTFGSGTRLTVV.

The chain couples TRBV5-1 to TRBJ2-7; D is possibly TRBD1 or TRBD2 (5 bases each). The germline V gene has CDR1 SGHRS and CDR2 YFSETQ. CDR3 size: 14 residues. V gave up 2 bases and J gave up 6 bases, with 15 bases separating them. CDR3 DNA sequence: TGCGCCAGCAGCTTATCCGGGACCGAGTTCGAGCAGTACTTC. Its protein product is CASSLSGTEFEQYF.

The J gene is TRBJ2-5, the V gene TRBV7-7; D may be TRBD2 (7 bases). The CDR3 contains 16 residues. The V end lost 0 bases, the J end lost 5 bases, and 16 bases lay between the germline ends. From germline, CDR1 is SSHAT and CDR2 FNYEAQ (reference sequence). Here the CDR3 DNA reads TGTGCCAGCAGCTTAGCGGTCGGGGGGCCGGGTGAGACCCAGTACTTC. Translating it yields CASSLAVGGPGETQYF.

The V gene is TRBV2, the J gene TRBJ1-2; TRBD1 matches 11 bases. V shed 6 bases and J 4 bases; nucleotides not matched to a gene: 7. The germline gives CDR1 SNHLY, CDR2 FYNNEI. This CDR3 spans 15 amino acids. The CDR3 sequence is CASRPLGTGGYGYTF. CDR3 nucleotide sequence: TGTGCCAGCAGACCCCTGGGGACAGGGGGCTATGGCTACACCTTC.

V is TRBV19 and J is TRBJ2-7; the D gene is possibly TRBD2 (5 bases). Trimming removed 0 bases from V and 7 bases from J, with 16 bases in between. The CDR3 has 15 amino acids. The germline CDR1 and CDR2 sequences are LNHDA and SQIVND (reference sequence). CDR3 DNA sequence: TGTGCCAGTAGTATAGATGGCCCTGCCAGCGGTGAGCAGTACTTC. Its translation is CASSIDGPASGEQYF.

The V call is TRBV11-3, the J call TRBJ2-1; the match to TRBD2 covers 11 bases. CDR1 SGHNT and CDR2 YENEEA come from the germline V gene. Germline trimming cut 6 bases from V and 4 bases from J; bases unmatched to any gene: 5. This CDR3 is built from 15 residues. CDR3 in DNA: TGTGCCAGCAGTCAACGGACTAGCGGGTACAATGAGCAGTTCTTC. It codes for CASSQRTSGYNEQFF.

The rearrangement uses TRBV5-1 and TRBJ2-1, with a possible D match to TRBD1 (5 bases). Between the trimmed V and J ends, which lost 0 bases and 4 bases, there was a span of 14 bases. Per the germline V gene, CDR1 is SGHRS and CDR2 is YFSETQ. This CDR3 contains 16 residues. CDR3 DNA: TGCGCCAGCAGCTTGGCCCAAGGACAACAATACAATGAGCAGTTCTTC. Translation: CASSLAQGQQYNEQFF.

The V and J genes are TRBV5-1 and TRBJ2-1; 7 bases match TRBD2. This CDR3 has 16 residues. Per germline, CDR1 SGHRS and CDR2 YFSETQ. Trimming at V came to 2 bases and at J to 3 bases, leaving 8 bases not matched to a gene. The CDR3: CASSFQTSVVYNEQFF. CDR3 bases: TGCGCCAGCAGCTTTCAAACTAGCGTAGTCTACAATGAGCAGTTCTTC.

CDR3 sequence (DNA): TGCGCCAGCAGCTTGGCCGTCAGGGGGCCAGCTTTCTTT. This gives the protein CASSLAVRGPAFF. This chain uses TRBV5-1 with TRBJ1-1; the match to TRBD1 covers 8 bases. The germline CDR1 and CDR2 sequences are SGHRS and YFSETQ. This CDR3 region has 13 residues. J lost 10 bases, V lost 0 bases, and 5 bases had no gene match.

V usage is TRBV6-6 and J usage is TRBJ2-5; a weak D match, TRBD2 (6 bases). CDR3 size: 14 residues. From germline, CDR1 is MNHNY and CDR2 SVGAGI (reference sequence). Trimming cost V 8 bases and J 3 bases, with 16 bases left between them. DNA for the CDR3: TGTGCCAGCTTGGATAGCGGACTAAAAGAGACCCAGTACTTC. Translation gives CASLDSGLKETQYF.

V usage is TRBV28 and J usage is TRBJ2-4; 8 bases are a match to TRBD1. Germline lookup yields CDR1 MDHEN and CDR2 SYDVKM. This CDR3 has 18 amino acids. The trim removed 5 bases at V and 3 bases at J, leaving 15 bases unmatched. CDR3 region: CASSRLGTQGVVKNIQYF. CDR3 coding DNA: TGTGCCAGCAGTAGACTGGGCACACAGGGGGTGGTCAAAAACATTCAGTACTTC.